Listed below are T cell receptor beta chains from one sample, sequenced in a study of regulatory T cells. The assay was immunoSEQ multiplex PCR, and TCRdb's table has in-frame clones only and misses some. Counted here are 20,000 to 25,000 clones, 93% occurring once; the ten biggest clones make up roughly 3.5%. The sequenced material came from CD8+ T cells sorted from blood. The receptors come from a child younger than 10 with CD3G deficiency. CDR3s include the opening cysteine and the closing phenylalanine or tryptophan. A D gene is named only where the DNA matches it firmly. For some rows the clone size is stated as once, few or many, or as a class when expanded; others skip it.

CDR3aa,CDR3nt,abundance,d_gene,v_gene,len,j_gene
CASSYATHTGELFF,TGTGCCAGCAGTTACGCGACCCACACCGGGGAGCTGTTTTTT,once,-,TRBV6-5,14,TRBJ2-2
CASSYGQTYEQYF,TGTGCCAGCAGTTACGGACAGACCTACGAGCAGTACTTC,-,-,TRBV6-6,13,TRBJ2-7
CASSPGRIWTEAFF,TGTGCCAGTAGTCCGGGGCGGATTTGGACTGAAGCTTTCTTT,-,-,TRBV19,14,TRBJ1-1
CASSLTGTYEQYF,TGTGCCAGCAGTTTAACCGGGACCTACGAGCAGTACTTC,-,-,TRBV28,13,TRBJ2-7
CASRHRDSNQPQHF,TGTGCCAGCAGGCACCGGGACAGCAATCAGCCCCAGCATTTT,-,-,TRBV28,14,TRBJ1-5
CASSGGGPRQYF,TGTGCCAGCAGTGGGGGGGGGCCTAGGCAGTACTTC,-,-,TRBV11-2,12,TRBJ2-7
CASSFWGEAFF,TGTGCCAGCAGTTTTTGGGGTGAAGCTTTCTTT,-,-,TRBV6-1,11,TRBJ1-1
CASSLRGLAEVSTDTQYF,TGTGCCAGCAGCTTAAGGGGTCTAGCGGAGGTTAGCACAGATACGCAGTATTTT,-,TRBD2,TRBV7-8,18,TRBJ2-3
CAVALGGGVEQFF,TGTGCCGTCGCCCTTGGGGGCGGGGTTGAGCAGTTCTTC,-,-,TRBV28,13,TRBJ2-1
CASGRGNEQFF,TGTGCCAGCGGGAGGGGAAATGAGCAGTTCTTC,-,TRBD2,TRBV28,11,TRBJ2-1
CASSLGTSRGVSGANVLTF,TGTGCCAGCAGCTTAGGGACTAGCAGGGGCGTCTCTGGGGCCAACGTCCTGACTTTC,-,TRBD2,TRBV11-1,19,TRBJ2-6
CASSGQGAYEQYF,TGTGCCAGCTCTGGACAGGGGGCCTACGAGCAGTACTTC,-,TRBD1,TRBV28,13,TRBJ2-7
CASTSEAETQYF,TGTGCCAGCACCTCAGAGGCGGAGACCCAGTACTTC,-,-,TRBV7-8,12,TRBJ2-5
CASSHLTGNTEAFF,TGCGCCAGCAGCCACCTCACTGGGAACACTGAAGCTTTCTTT,-,-,TRBV4-1,14,TRBJ1-1
CASSEDLTRQYF,TGCGCCAGCAGTGAGGACCTTACGCGGCAGTACTTC,once,-,TRBV10-2,12,TRBJ2-7
CASSLGRGYEQYF,TGTGCCAGCAGCTTAGGGAGGGGTTACGAGCAGTACTTC,once,-,TRBV7-9,13,TRBJ2-7
CASKGQGMNNEQFF,TGTGCCAGTAAGGGACAGGGAATGAACAATGAGCAGTTCTTC,once,TRBD1,TRBV19,14,TRBJ2-1